This entry concerns a single T cell receptor (beta chain). The data originate from a study of blood T cell repertoires in COVID-19. The overall study: The United States, Italy and Spain supplied acute and convalescent COVID-19 samples. The analysed material was cDNA or gDNA that came from T cells, B-cell-depleted T cells, or PBMCs.

Original methodology: Amplification of reference gene primers provided the estimated nucleated cell counts. The data were produced by immunoSEQ multiplex PCR, yet TCRdb's version contains in-frame clones alone and is incomplete. V, J and clone size are those of that table, while D and trimming were read from the DNA. The data hold fewer than 350,000 clones, with 85% to 90% observed a single time. The trim removed 6 bases at V and 2 bases at J, leaving 7 bases unmatched. The CDR3 totals 15 residues. CDR1 is MNHEY and CDR2 is SVGAGI in the germline V gene. Those enrolled in Seattle joined during active infection and were followed longitudinally afterward.

The TCR was taken from a woman aged 30 to 39 with COVID-19, enrolled during active disease. V gene TRBV6-5 combines with J gene TRBJ2-7; TRBD2 agrees at 10 bases. The sample taken for sequencing was peripheral blood. The CDR3 loop reads CASRSQTSGPYEQYF. CDR3 coding DNA: TGTGCCAGCAGATCTCAGACTAGCGGGCCCTACGAGCAGTACTTC.